This T cell receptor beta chain is from a study of T cell repertoires in cytomegalovirus infection. Overall study context: TCR beta signatures that were public indicated CMV infection and matching HLA type. Study-wide results and caveats: Individuals carrying CMV plus the relevant HLA were identified by cumulative frequency of public TCR beta families. Dominant in the ex vivo response were TCR beta clonotypes restricted by HLA-C and specific for CMV.

There are 14 residues in the CDR3. CDR1 and CDR2 from the germline V gene are SEHNR and FQNEAQ (reference sequence). Trimming removed 1 base from V and 3 bases from J, with 7 bases in between. On this clonotype: Its antigen remains unidentified.

TCRdb ran MiXCR on the reads and lists one entry per CDR3 protein. Of hundreds of thousands of distinct CDR3 sequences in the sample, roughly 15% are singletons; the top ten hold more than 10%. Sequenced sample: PBMCs. The sequence was collected from a human donor in good health (CMV status not recorded). Some clones in this sample may be carry-over from other donors' samples. This rearrangement joins TRBV7-9 to TRBJ2-1, with unresolved D. The CDR3 here is CASSLVTHYNEQFF. The CDR3 DNA reads TGTGCCAGCAGCTTAGTTACACACTACAATGAGCAGTTCTTC.